The clone carrying this T cell receptor (beta chain) occurred many times. The data were taken from a study of early T cells in non-severe SARS-CoV-2 infection. TCRdb re-analysed the 5' RACE reads in MiXCR, keeping a single row per CDR3 protein. The sample contains approximately 30,000 distinct CDR3 sequences, roughly 5.1% of which appear only once. This CDR3 contains 12 residues. The germline V gene encodes CDR1 SEHNR and CDR2 FQNEAQ (reference sequence). The J segment lost 8 bases and the V segment lost 5 bases, leaving 1 base of the junction unmatched. The chain uses TRBV7-9 and TRBJ2-1; TRBD1 agrees at 9 bases. Sequencing used whole blood. This receptor was taken from an adult who was a healthcare worker with PCR-confirmed SARS-CoV-2 infection or an uninfected control (not recorded which). In DNA, the CDR3 is TGTGCCAGCAGCCGGACAGGGGATGAGCAGTTCTTC. Amino acids: CASSRTGDEQFF.